A few counts support the clone carrying this T cell receptor beta chain. What it binds is not known. This record belongs to a study of CD8 T cells in ankylosing spondylitis. Study-wide results and limits: Blood from ankylosing spondylitis patients appeared to carry a characteristic eight-variant TCR beta motif.

Using its own MiXCR run on the 5' RACE reads, TCRdb lists one record per CDR3 protein. The sample records some 400,000 distinct CDR3 sequences, approximately 20% being singletons. This clonotype was obtained from a male donor with ankylosing spondylitis. The sequenced material came from blood, either unsorted or a sorted T cell fraction (not recorded which).

In DNA, the CDR3 is TGTGCCAGCAGTGATATTGATACAGGGAGGGCCAAAAACATTCAGTACTTC. It yields the protein CASSDIDTGRAKNIQYF. The J gene is TRBJ2-4, the V gene TRBV2; D possibly matches TRBD1 or TRBD2 (6 bases each). V was pared by 3 bases and J by 1 base, with 16 bases between. CDR1 SNHLY and CDR2 FYNNEI come from the germline V gene. The CDR3 consists of 17 residues.